These 6 T cell receptor beta chains were all obtained from the same sample, sequenced in a study of blood T cell repertoires in COVID-19. Sequencing used immunoSEQ multiplex PCR; TCRdb keeps in-frame clones, though not all of them. Among roughly 250,000 clones listed, approximately 90% were seen once. Material: peripheral blood. The origin of the receptors is a man aged 30 to 45 with acute or convalescent COVID-19.

This clone has more than one count but fewer than ten. The chain joins TRBV19 to TRBJ1-5; 7 bases fit TRBD1. Germline loops: CDR1 LNHDA, CDR2 SQIVND (reference sequence). The J segment lost 5 bases and the V segment lost 9 bases, leaving 10 bases of the junction unmatched. This CDR3 comprises 14 residues. CDR3 region: CASDSYRGDQPQHF. CDR3 DNA: TGTGCCAGCGACTCTTACAGGGGTGATCAGCCCCAGCATTTT.

The chain is built from TRBV28 and TRBJ2-7; TRBD2 aligns across 9 bases. J was trimmed by 3 bases and V by 6 bases; bases with no gene match: 6. Germline CDR1 reads MDHEN; CDR2 reads SYDVKM. The CDR3 is 14 residues long. The CDR3 region is CASSFPTSGYEQYF. CDR3 DNA sequence: TGTGCCAGCAGCTTCCCGACTAGCGGCTACGAGCAGTACTTC.

The rearrangement joins TRBV28 to TRBJ1-5; 7 bases match TRBD1. From germline, CDR1 is MDHEN and CDR2 SYDVKM. With V trimmed by 6 bases and J by 3 bases, 8 bases remained unmatched. The CDR3 loop spans 15 amino acids. CDR3 coding DNA: TGTGCCAGCAGCGTCGGGACAGAGCACAATCAGCCCCAGCATTTT. It codes for CASSVGTEHNQPQHF. The full variable domain, with the rest looked up from reference TRBV28 and TRBJ1-5, is DVKVTQSSRYLVKRTGEKVFLECVQDMDHENMFWYRQDPGLGLRLIYFSYDVKMKEKGDIPEGYSVSREKKERFSLILESASTNQTSMYLCASSVGTEHNQPQHFGDGTRLSIL.

The rearrangement uses TRBV6-5 and TRBJ1-2, with unresolved D. The CDR3 runs 15 residues. V was pared by 2 bases and J by 4 bases, with 14 bases between. CDR1 is MNHEY, CDR2 SVGAGI, per germline. The CDR3 loop reads CASSYDTSKAYGYTF. DNA of the CDR3: TGTGCCAGCAGTTACGACACTTCAAAAGCCTATGGCTACACCTTC.

The V call is TRBV4-1, the J call TRBJ2-1, with TRBD2 identical over 7 bases. Trimming took 1 base from V and 4 from J; bases not matched to a gene: 7. Germline-derived CDR1 and CDR2 are MGHRA and YSYEKL. This CDR3 spans 16 amino acids. For the CDR3, the DNA is TGCGCCAGCAGCCAAGGGTCGGGAGGAGGGTACAATGAGCAGTTCTTC. The encoded protein is CASSQGSGGGYNEQFF.

The chain is built from TRBV28 and TRBJ2-7; D remains ambiguous. Germline assignment: CDR1 MDHEN and CDR2 SYDVKM. Trimming cost V 6 bases and J 2 bases, with 20 bases left between them. The CDR3 is made up of 16 amino acids. This chain's CDR3 is CASSLSLVELTYEQYF. The DNA of the CDR3 is TGTGCCAGCAGCCTTTCCCTTGTCGAGTTAACCTACGAGCAGTACTTC.